The 4 T cell receptor beta chains presented below share a single source sample, sequenced in a study of blood T cell repertoires in COVID-19 (dated by TCRdb to about 2020). The library was generated by the immunoSEQ multiplex PCR assay. What TCRdb holds here is the immuneACCESS table cut down to in-frame rearrangements. Part of the clones is not present; checked against another copy, under half of the missing clones reflect an unresolved V gene, and the others are unexplained. The sample table records about 350,000 clones; roughly 89% of these occur just once. The ten biggest clones cover just over 9.5% of the sample. The sample was peripheral blood. The receptors derive from a man under 40 with COVID-19, enrolled during active disease.

The rearrangement links TRBV5-1 to TRBJ2-1; TRBD1 might be the D (5 bases). Germline CDR1 is SGHRS and CDR2 is YFSETQ. The CDR3 has 16 amino acids. Trimming left V 0 bases short and J 3 bases short, with 13 bases between. CDR3 coding DNA: TGCGCCAGCAGCTTGGTTTCTGGGGCTTTCTACAATGAGCAGTTCTTC. It encodes CASSLVSGAFYNEQFF. The variable domain in full, completed from reference TRBV5-1 and TRBJ2-1, reads KAGVTQTPRYLIKTRGQQVTLSCSPISGHRSVSWYQQTPGQGLQFLFEYFSETQRNKGNFPGRFSGRQFSNSRSEMNVSTLELGDSALYLCASSLVSGAFYNEQFFGPGTRLTVL.

Here the CDR3 reads CASSLVGGGEKLFF. The CDR3 region has the DNA TGTGCCAGCAGCTTAGTTGGAGGTGGTGAAAAACTGTTTTTT. The chain has TRBV7-9 and TRBJ1-4; no clear D gene. V was shortened by 1 base and J by 7 bases, with 10 bases between the two germline ends. The CDR3 sequence is 14 residues long. Germline CDR1 and CDR2: SEHNR and FQNEAQ (reference sequence).

The chain couples TRBV5-5 to TRBJ2-2; D remains unclear. In germline, CDR1 is SGHKS, CDR2 YYEKEE (reference sequence). Trimming took 0 bases from V and 2 from J, leaving 5 bases between them. CDR3 length: 14 residues. Here the CDR3 DNA reads TGTGCCAGCAGCTTGGTCCCAAACACCGGGGAGCTGTTTTTT. Protein sequence: CASSLVPNTGELFF. Full variable domain (missing parts from reference TRBV5-5 and TRBJ2-2): DAGVTQSPTHLIKTRGQQVTLRCSPISGHKSVSWYQQVLGQGPQFIFQYYEKEERGRGNFPDRFSARQFPNYSSELNVNALLLGDSALYLCASSLVPNTGELFFGEGSRLTVL.

The chain carries TRBV10-3 and TRBJ2-5; 8 bases agree with TRBD2. The CDR3 is made up of 16 amino acids. Germline V lookup: CDR1 ENHRY, CDR2 SYGVKD. V gave up 2 bases and J gave up 4 bases; unmatched junction bases: 9. The CDR3 DNA reads as TGTGCCATCAGTGAGGGGCGGGGGGCTAGGGCAGAGACCCAGTACTTC. Translated: CAISEGRGARAETQYF.